Presented here are 8 T cell receptor beta chains from one specimen sequenced in a study of long-term antiretroviral therapy in people with HIV. This was the immunoSEQ v3.0 assay at survey level. The repertoire was sequenced with immunoSEQ multiplex PCR; TCRdb's copy has only in-frame clones and lacks some. This table has 25,000 to 35,000 clones, almost 95% appearing once. The source material was unsorted PBMCs, sampled more than 7.1 years after starting antiretroviral therapy. Every receptor here comes from a man over 45 with HIV.

The chain combines TRBV29-1 with TRBJ2-3; tentatively, D is TRBD1 (6 bases). Germline lookup yields CDR1 SQVTM and CDR2 ANQGSEA. V lost 4 bases, J lost 2 bases, and 10 bases lay in between. This CDR3 contains 13 residues. For the CDR3, the DNA is TGCAGCGTTGGTGGGGGCGACACAGATACGCAGTATTTT. It codes for CSVGGGDTDTQYF.

This sequence joins TRBV28 and TRBJ1-2; D might be TRBD1 (6 bases). This CDR3 has 14 amino acids. From germline, CDR1 is MDHEN and CDR2 SYDVKM. The V and J ends lost 5 bases and 0 bases respectively, with 10 bases between them. Here the CDR3 reads CASSPGTPNYGYTF. CDR3 DNA: TGTGCCAGCAGTCCCGGGACACCTAACTATGGCTACACCTTC.

CDR3 loop: CASSIMGADNEQYF. The CDR3 DNA sequence: TGTGCCAGTAGTATCATGGGGGCGGATAACGAGCAGTACTTC. The gene calls are TRBV19 and TRBJ2-7; D may be TRBD1 (6 bases). The germline CDR1 and CDR2 sequences are LNHDA and SQIVND (reference sequence). V lost 3 bases and J lost 5, with 14 bases in between. This CDR3 has 14 residues.

The V call is TRBV7-3, the J call TRBJ1-1; TRBD1 is a possible D gene (6 bases). V was shortened by 5 bases and J by 3 bases, with 16 bases between the two germline ends. This CDR3 is built from 15 residues. The germline gives CDR1 SGHTA, CDR2 FQGTGA. The CDR3 spells CASSPQGVSDTEAFF. The CDR3 region has the DNA TGTGCCAGCAGCCCACAGGGCGTATCAGACACTGAAGCTTTCTTT. The full variable domain, in which reference TRBV7-3 and TRBJ1-1 provide the parts outside the CDR3, is GAGVSQTPSNKVTEKGKYVELRCDPISGHTALYWYRQSLGQGPEFLIYFQGTGAADDSGLPNDRFFAVRPEGSVSTLKIQRTERGDSAVYLCASSPQGVSDTEAFFGQGTRLTVV.

V gene TRBV9 combines with J gene TRBJ1-1; the D gene is possibly TRBD1 (6 bases). The germline gives CDR1 SGDLS, CDR2 YYNGEE. The CDR3 length is 17 residues. V lost 0 bases and J 1 base, leaving 16 bases between the germline ends. The CDR3 DNA sequence: TGTGCCAGCAGCGTAGACCCCCCCCAGGGGCCGAACACTGAAGCTTTCTTT. Translation: CASSVDPPQGPNTEAFF.

The V call is TRBV1, the J call TRBJ1-6; the D segment call TRBD1 is taken from the table without a DNA check. TRBV1 is given as a pseudogene. The length of the CDR3 is 15 residues. Here the CDR3 DNA reads TGCACCAGCAGCCACCCCGGACAGGGTTGGACACCCCTCCACTTT. Amino acids: CTSSHPGQGWTPLHF.

The chain couples TRBV4-3 to TRBJ1-6; possible D gene TRBD1, 6 bases. The CDR3 is 14 amino acids. V gave up 5 bases and J gave up 9 bases, with 14 bases separating them. Germline values: CDR1 LGHNA, CDR2 YSLEER. CDR3 amino acids: CASSFTGIGSPLHF. DNA of the CDR3: TGCGCCAGCAGCTTCACAGGGATTGGTTCACCCCTCCACTTT.

In its sample, this clone was seen once. V is TRBV6-1 and J is TRBJ1-4; D is perhaps TRBD1 (6 bases). The V end was cut by 7 bases, the J end by 10 bases, with 16 bases between. The CDR3 is made up of 13 amino acids. CDR1 and CDR2 from the germline V gene are MNHNS and SASEGT. The CDR3 DNA reads as TGTGCCAGCACCCCGGGGGGGCAGGGAAAACTGTTTTTT. It translates to CASTPGGQGKLFF.